The 3 T cell receptor beta chains presented below share a single source sample, sequenced in a study of PD-1 blockade in classical Hodgkin lymphoma. Every patient relapsed after autologous stem cell transplantation, and brentuximab vedotin exposure varied. Produced via immunoSEQ multiplex PCR; TCRdb's table is partial and in-frame only. The sample yields around 150,000 clones, around four fifths seen once. Specimen: peripheral blood mononuclear cells (PBMCs), collected before the second cycle of nivolumab. All receptors come from a human donor with classical Hodgkin lymphoma.

This sequence joins TRBV4-3 and TRBJ1-2; D is unresolved. The CDR3 consists of 14 residues. Trimming removed 0 bases from V and 2 bases from J, with 7 bases in between. The germline V gene encodes CDR1 LGHNA and CDR2 YSLEER. In DNA form, the CDR3 reads TGCGCCAGCAGCCAAGAATCCCGCAACTATGGCTACACCTTC. The encoded protein is CASSQESRNYGYTF.

The chain couples TRBV2 to TRBJ2-3, with 7 bases matching TRBD1. J was trimmed by 7 bases and V by 8 bases; bases with no gene match: 6. Germline CDR1 and CDR2: SNHLY and FYNNEI. The CDR3 totals 12 residues. CDR3 protein: CASQGEVHTQYF. The CDR3 DNA follows: TGTGCCAGCCAGGGGGAAGTGCATACGCAGTATTTT.

V is TRBV5-4 and J is TRBJ1-3; 7 bases are a match to TRBD1. V trimming: 2 bases; J trimming: 2 bases; junction bases outside the gene matches: 1. Germline assignment: CDR1 SGHNT and CDR2 YYREEE (reference sequence). The CDR3 length is 14 residues. The CDR3 sequence: CASSLTGAGNTIYF. The CDR3 coding sequence is TGTGCCAGCAGCTTAACAGGGGCTGGAAACACCATATATTTT.